The 20 T cell receptor beta chains presented below share a single source sample, sequenced in a study of STAT5B mutations in CD4+ large granular lymphocyte leukemia. The assay was immunoSEQ multiplex PCR, and TCRdb's table has in-frame clones only and misses some. The top ten hold around 1.7% of the sample, which has about 37,000 clones, around 63% seen once. Sequencing was done on a sample of CD4+ T cells from blood buffy coats. These receptors were collected from a human donor in good health.

In this sample, this clone turned up once. The chain couples TRBV7-9 to TRBJ1-5; D may be TRBD1 (6 bases). CDR1 SEHNR and CDR2 FQNEAQ come from the germline V gene (reference sequence). V lost 3 bases, J lost 9 bases, and 12 bases lay in between. This CDR3 spans 13 amino acids. The CDR3 DNA is TGTGCCAGCAGCTTGGGGGGGGCACGGCCCCAGCATTTT. This encodes CASSLGGARPQHF.

V usage is TRBV20-1 and J usage is TRBJ2-2; D possibly corresponds to TRBD1 (6 bases). Germline CDR1 and CDR2: DFQATT and SNEGSKA (reference sequence). V shed 3 bases and J shed 12 bases, with 11 bases lying between them. This CDR3 has 11 residues. CDR3 sequence (DNA): TGCAGTGCTAGTTACAGGGATCAGCTGTTTTTT. Translation gives CSASYRDQLFF.

This clone came up a few times. V gene TRBV28 combines with J gene TRBJ1-2, with 11 positions matching TRBD1. The CDR3 is made up of 14 amino acids. In germline, CDR1 is MDHEN, CDR2 SYDVKM. V lost 6 bases to trimming and J lost 8 bases; unmatched junction nucleotides: 8. The DNA of the CDR3 is TGTGCCAGCAGCCTCGGACAGGGGGCGCTCGGCTACACCTTC. Translation gives CASSLGQGALGYTF.

This clone was seen a few times. The genes are TRBV5-1 and TRBJ2-5; D is unclear. Germline-derived CDR1 and CDR2 are SGHRS and YFSETQ. This CDR3 has 13 residues. The germline V and J ends were trimmed by 2 bases and 2 bases, with 7 bases remaining between them. The CDR3 coding sequence is TGCGCCAGCAGCTTTTCGGAGCAAGAGACCCAGTACTTC. Amino acid sequence: CASSFSEQETQYF.

This chain links TRBV21-1 with TRBJ1-5. TRBV21-1 is listed as a pseudogene. The CDR3 runs to 17 residues. CDR3 coding DNA: TGTGCCAGCAGCAAAAGGCGCCCCCAGGGAGGGTATCAGCCCCAGCATTTT. Translated, it gives CASSKRRPQGGYQPQHF.

This chain connects TRBV6-5 to TRBJ2-2; 9 bases match TRBD1. With V trimmed by 4 bases and J by 2 bases, 5 bases remained unmatched. The CDR3 extends over 16 amino acids. Germline-derived CDR1 and CDR2 are MNHEY and SVGAGI. In nucleotides, the CDR3 is TGTGCCAGCAGTTCGCCGGGACAGGGTAACACCGGGGAGCTGTTTTTT. Translation: CASSSPGQGNTGELFF.

V gene TRBV7-2 combines with J gene TRBJ2-3; D may be TRBD1 (5 bases). The V end was cut by 5 bases, the J end by 1 base, with 16 bases between. The V gene's germline CDR1 is SGHTA and CDR2 FQGNSA. The CDR3 sequence is 16 residues long. CDR3 DNA: TGTGCCAGCAGCCTAGACAGTGAGCCGGGCACAGATACGCAGTATTTT. It is translated as CASSLDSEPGTDTQYF.

The chain joins TRBV4-2 to TRBJ1-6, with D tentatively TRBD1 (5 bases). V gave up 0 bases and J gave up 2 bases, with 14 bases separating them. The CDR3 is 18 residues long. Germline V gene data show CDR1 as LGHNA and CDR2 as YNFKEQ. The CDR3 DNA follows: TGTGCCAGCAGCCAAGAACCCCGGGACGGGACCTATAATTCACCCCTCCACTTT. Translation: CASSQEPRDGTYNSPLHF.

The chain combines TRBV7-2 with TRBJ1-2, with a possible D match to TRBD1 (5 bases). From germline, CDR1 is SGHTA and CDR2 FQGNSA. V was cut by 0 bases and J by 8 bases, with 10 bases left in between. CDR3 length equals 13 residues. CDR3 sequence reads: CASSLADNRGYTF. The CDR3 bases are TGTGCCAGCAGCTTAGCGGACAATCGGGGCTACACCTTC.

This clone was observed a few times. The chain carries TRBV19 and TRBJ1-5, with 7 nucleotides matching TRBD1. Germline lookup yields CDR1 LNHDA and CDR2 SQIVND (reference sequence). The length of the CDR3 is 13 residues. Trimming removed 5 bases from V and 2 bases from J; junction bases left unmatched: 0. CDR3 amino acids: CASSGTGNQPQHF. DNA of the CDR3: TGTGCCAGTAGTGGGACAGGCAATCAGCCCCAGCATTTT. The full variable domain, its missing parts supplied by reference TRBV19 and TRBJ1-5, is DGGITQSPKYLFRKEGQNVTLSCEQNLNHDAMYWYRQDPGQGLRLIYYSQIVNDFQKGDIAEGYSVSREKKESFPLTVTSAQKNPTAFYLCASSGTGNQPQHFGDGTRLSIL.

The gene calls are TRBV11-2 and TRBJ1-2, with unresolved D. The CDR3 contains 15 residues. Germline V CDR1 and CDR2: SGHAT, FQNNGV. V lost 0 bases, J lost 0 bases, and 8 bases lay in between. DNA for the CDR3: TGTGCCAGCAGCTTAGACCGGATGGCTAACTATGGCTACACCTTC. Protein product: CASSLDRMANYGYTF.

The genes are TRBV5-8 and TRBJ2-6; 7 bases are a match to TRBD1. V shed 4 bases, J shed 0 bases, and the junction held 7 bases outside the gene matches. The germline gives CDR1 SGHTS, CDR2 YDEGEE. CDR3 length: 17 amino acids. CDR3 nucleotide sequence: TGTGCCAGCAGCCCCGGGACAGTCAGCTCTGGGGCCAACGTCCTGACTTTC. This translates into CASSPGTVSSGANVLTF.

V gene TRBV9 combines with J gene TRBJ2-5, with TRBD1 matching over 12 bases. After removal of 3 bases from V and 4 bases from J, the junction contained 4 bases not matched to a gene. The CDR3 is 15 amino acids. Looked up from germline, CDR1 is SGDLS and CDR2 is YYNGEE. The CDR3 DNA reads TGTGCCAGCAGCGGCCGGGACAGGGGGCGAGAGACCCAGTACTTC. Translated: CASSGRDRGRETQYF.

DNA of the CDR3: TGCGCCAGCAGCCGGACGCCAGGTTCCGGGGAGCTGTTTTTT. Amino acid sequence: CASSRTPGSGELFF. The genes are TRBV4-1 and TRBJ2-2; D ambiguous. V lost 4 bases and J 6 bases, leaving 12 bases between the germline ends. This CDR3 is 14 amino acids long. Germline assignment: CDR1 MGHRA and CDR2 YSYEKL.

This rearrangement joins TRBV7-8 to TRBJ1-5, with D hard to call. Trimming took off 1 base at V and 1 base at J, with 11 bases between the two ends. The CDR3 spans 16 residues. CDR1 is SGHVS, CDR2 FQNEAQ, per germline. CDR3 DNA: TGTGCCAGCAGCTTAGAAAACTTCGGGAGCAATCAGCCCCAGCATTTT. Its translation is CASSLENFGSNQPQHF.

The V and J genes are TRBV4-1 and TRBJ2-3; 10 bases are a match to TRBD2. V gave up 1 base and J gave up 0 bases; unmatched junction bases: 4. The CDR3 extends over 17 amino acids. The germline V gene has CDR1 MGHRA and CDR2 YSYEKL. The CDR3 sequence is CASSQGASGSSTDTQYF. In nucleotides, the CDR3 is TGCGCCAGCAGCCAAGGCGCTAGCGGGAGTAGCACAGATACGCAGTATTTT.

The chain uses TRBV7-7 and TRBJ2-5; weak D call: TRBD1 (6 bases). There are 14 residues in the CDR3. The V gene's germline CDR1 is SSHAT and CDR2 FNYEAQ (reference sequence). The germline V and J ends were trimmed by 1 base and 2 bases, with 8 bases remaining between them. Written as DNA, the CDR3 is TGTGCCAGCAGCTTAGGAACAGGGCAAGAGACCCAGTACTTC. Translation gives CASSLGTGQETQYF.

V and J are TRBV27 and TRBJ1-4; possible D gene TRBD1, 5 bases. This CDR3 has 14 residues. The germline V and J ends were trimmed by 6 bases and 6 bases, with 14 bases remaining between them. The germline V gene has CDR1 MNHEY and CDR2 SMNVEV (reference sequence). CDR3 in DNA: TGTGCCAGCAGCCCCGGGGGGTGGGATGAAAAACTGTTTTTT. It encodes CASSPGGWDEKLFF.

This clone appeared a few times. The chain is built from TRBV6-5 and TRBJ1-1; 8 bases map to TRBD1. The V gene end was trimmed by 5 bases and the J gene end by 8 bases; junction bases not matched to a gene: 4. Germline V gene data show CDR1 as MNHEY and CDR2 as SVGAGI. The CDR3 consists of 12 residues. CDR3 in DNA: TGTGCCAGCAGTGACAGGGGTTTCGAAGCTTTCTTT. Protein product: CASSDRGFEAFF.

V gene TRBV7-9 combines with J gene TRBJ2-7; the D gene could be TRBD1 or TRBD2 (5 bases each). The CDR3 has 12 residues. Germline lookup yields CDR1 SEHNR and CDR2 FQNEAQ (reference sequence). V gave up 8 bases and J gave up 0 bases, with 8 bases separating them. The CDR3 bases are TGTGCCAGCGGGGGTGTCTCCTACGAGCAGTACTTC. It encodes CASGGVSYEQYF.